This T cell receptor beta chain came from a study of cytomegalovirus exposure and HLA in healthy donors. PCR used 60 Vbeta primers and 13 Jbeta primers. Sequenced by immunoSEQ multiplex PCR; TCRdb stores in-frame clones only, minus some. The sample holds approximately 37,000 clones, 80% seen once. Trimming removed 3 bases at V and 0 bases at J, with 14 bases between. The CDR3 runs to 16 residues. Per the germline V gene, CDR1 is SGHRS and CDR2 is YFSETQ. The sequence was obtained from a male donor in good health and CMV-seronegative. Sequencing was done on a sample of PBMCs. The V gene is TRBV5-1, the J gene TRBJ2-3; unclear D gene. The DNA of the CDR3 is TGCGCCAGCAGCTCATTAACACCATACAGCACAGATACGCAGTATTTT. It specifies CASSSLTPYSTDTQYF.